These 23 T cell receptor beta chains originate from one sample sequenced in a study of cytomegalovirus exposure and HLA in healthy donors. It was with 60 Vbeta and 13 Jbeta primers that the PCR ran. Sequenced by immunoSEQ multiplex PCR; TCRdb stores in-frame clones only, minus some. Here the sample spans 150,000 to 200,000 clones, about four fifths being singletons. The specimen sequenced was PBMCs. The receptors were gathered from a girl between 10 and 17 years old in good health and CMV-seropositive.

The V and J genes are TRBV2 and TRBJ2-3, with TRBD1 identical over 7 bases. Per germline, CDR1 SNHLY and CDR2 FYNNEI. With 4 bases clipped from V and 0 bases from J, the junction kept 4 bases outside the gene matches. This CDR3 has 15 amino acids. The CDR3 nucleotides are TGTGCCAGCAGTGTAGGGGGCGGGAGCACAGATACGCAGTATTTT. Translation gives CASSVGGGSTDTQYF.

The chain links TRBV13 to TRBJ2-7, with 7 nucleotides matching TRBD1. The germline V gene has CDR1 PRHDT and CDR2 FYEKMQ (reference sequence). CDR3 size: 13 residues. Trimming removed 7 bases from V and 0 bases from J; junction bases left unmatched: 3. The chain's CDR3 is CASTQGSSYEQYF. Here the CDR3 DNA reads TGTGCCAGCACACAGGGGAGCTCCTACGAGCAGTACTTC.

Only a few counts were recorded for this clone. V is TRBV18 and J is TRBJ1-1; 7 nucleotides match TRBD1. The CDR3 consists of 14 residues. Germline V gene data show CDR1 as KGHSH and CDR2 as LQKENI. The V segment lost 5 bases and the J segment 3 bases; nucleotides outside the gene matches: 6. The CDR3 here is CASSETGTDTEAFF. The CDR3 DNA reads as TGTGCCAGCTCAGAGACCGGGACAGACACTGAAGCTTTCTTT. The whole variable domain, remainder taken from reference TRBV18 and TRBJ1-1, is NAGVMQNPRHLVRRRGQEARLRCSPMKGHSHVYWYRQLPEEGLKFMVYLQKENIIDESGMPKERFSAEFPKEGPSILRIQQVVRGDSAAYFCASSETGTDTEAFFGQGTRLTVV.

As concerns this clone: The same CDR3 also results from other DNA sequences found in this sample. This chain uses TRBV9 with TRBJ2-1, with TRBD2 matching 7 bases. Looked up from germline, CDR1 is SGDLS and CDR2 is YYNGEE. The CDR3 sequence is 13 residues long. The V and J ends lost 0 bases and 15 bases, in that order; junction bases with no gene match: 9. CDR3 DNA: TGTGCCAGCAGCGTAGATGGCGGGAGTGGTCCGTTCTTC. Its translation: CASSVDGGSGPFF.

The chain employs TRBV7-9 and TRBJ2-7; the D is unclear. V was shortened by 2 bases and J by 6 bases, with 14 bases between the two germline ends. There are 14 residues in the CDR3. The V gene's germline CDR1 is SEHNR and CDR2 FQNEAQ (reference sequence). The DNA for the CDR3 is TGTGCCAGCAGCTTACGAGGTCGTCCCCCCGAGCAGTACTTC. It translates to CASSLRGRPPEQYF.

A few counts support this clone. The rearrangement links TRBV25-1 to TRBJ1-2, with no clear D. Germline V gene lookup returns CDR1 MGHDK and CDR2 SYGVNS. The CDR3 sequence is 12 residues long. The V gene lost 5 bases and the J gene lost 8 bases, with 12 bases spanning the gap. The DNA for the CDR3 is TGTGCCAGCAGTTTAGACTTTAAGGGCTACACCTTC. This codes for CASSLDFKGYTF.

This chain connects TRBV5-5 to TRBJ2-7; possible D gene TRBD2, 5 bases. Per germline, CDR1 SGHKS and CDR2 YYEKEE (reference sequence). V was shortened by 4 bases and J by 0 bases, with 14 bases between the two germline ends. CDR3 size: 15 residues. In DNA form, the CDR3 reads TGTGCCAGCAGCGCCGGGGAGCGGACCTCCTACGAGCAGTACTTC. Translation gives CASSAGERTSYEQYF.

The chain is built from TRBV27 and TRBJ2-2, with TRBD1 identical over 9 bases. J lost 3 bases, V lost 6 bases, and 8 bases had no gene match. There are 16 residues in the CDR3. Germline V gene sequence: CDR1 MNHEY, CDR2 SMNVEV (reference sequence). Here the CDR3 reads CASSSLTGGDTGELFF. In DNA form, the CDR3 reads TGTGCCAGCAGCAGCCTCACAGGGGGCGACACCGGGGAGCTGTTTTTT.

V and J are TRBV28 and TRBJ2-5; 9 bases are shared with TRBD2. V gave up 2 bases and J gave up 4 bases; unmatched junction bases: 2. CDR3 length: 14 residues. Looked up from germline, CDR1 is MDHEN and CDR2 is SYDVKM. CDR3 amino acids: CASSLAGGLETQYF. In DNA, the CDR3 is TGTGCCAGCAGTTTAGCGGGGGGGCTAGAGACCCAGTACTTC.

The chain has TRBV6-6 and TRBJ1-2; the D is unclear. Between the trimmed V and J ends, which lost 9 bases and 3 bases, there was a span of 14 bases. Germline assignment: CDR1 MNHNY and CDR2 SVGAGI (reference sequence). The CDR3 has 13 residues. The CDR3 protein is CASTGESHYGYTF. In nucleotides, the CDR3 is TGTGCCAGTACCGGGGAATCCCACTATGGCTACACCTTC.

The V gene is TRBV28, the J gene TRBJ1-1, with unresolved D. This CDR3 is 15 amino acids long. Trimming removed 5 bases at V and 0 bases at J, with 13 bases between. Looked up from germline, CDR1 is MDHEN and CDR2 is SYDVKM. CDR3 in amino acids: CASSPPTGMNTEAFF. The CDR3 nucleotides read TGTGCCAGCAGTCCCCCTACTGGTATGAACACTGAAGCTTTCTTT.

V gene TRBV6-1 combines with J gene TRBJ2-7, with D possibly being TRBD1 (6 bases). V gave up 1 base and J gave up 3 bases, with 10 bases separating them. From germline, CDR1 is MNHNS and CDR2 SASEGT. CDR3 length equals 14 residues. The CDR3 sequence: CASSEGTENYEQYF. The CDR3, as DNA: TGTGCCAGCAGTGAAGGGACAGAAAACTACGAGCAGTACTTC.

The chain uses TRBV29-1 and TRBJ1-1; D perhaps matches TRBD1 (5 bases). CDR1 is SQVTM, CDR2 ANQGSEA, per germline. The ends were cut back, 3 bases at V and 1 base at J, with 15 bases in the middle. This CDR3 is 15 amino acids long. In DNA form, the CDR3 reads TGCAGCGTTGAGGGGAGGGGCTGGGAGAACACTGAAGCTTTCTTT. This sequence encodes CSVEGRGWENTEAFF.

The V gene is TRBV28, the J gene TRBJ1-3; D unclear. CDR1 and CDR2 (germline): MDHEN, SYDVKM. The ends were cut back, 2 bases at V and 4 bases at J, with 9 bases in the middle. The CDR3 spans 14 residues. The CDR3 sequence is CASSLTQAGNTIYF. The CDR3 DNA follows: TGTGCCAGCAGTTTAACCCAGGCAGGAAACACCATATATTTT.

Concerning this clone itself: Additional DNA sequences in this sample encode the identical CDR3. V usage is TRBV28 and J usage is TRBJ2-7; 14 nucleotides agree with TRBD2. Per the germline V gene, CDR1 is MDHEN and CDR2 is SYDVKM. This CDR3 spans 15 amino acids. The trim removed 5 bases at V and 2 bases at J, leaving 2 bases unmatched. In nucleotides, the CDR3 is TGTGCCAGCAGTCCGGGACTAGCGGGGGCCTACGAGCAGTACTTC. Translated, it gives CASSPGLAGAYEQYF.

The genes are TRBV1 and TRBJ2-1; the listed D gene, TRBD2, was not tested against the DNA. TRBV1 is deemed a pseudogene. CDR3 length equals 16 residues. The chain's CDR3 is CTSNPLGTTPYNEQFF. The CDR3 bases are TGCACCAGCAACCCACTCGGGACTACCCCTTACAATGAGCAGTTCTTC.

The V gene is TRBV30, the J gene TRBJ2-1; no clear D. This CDR3 contains 14 residues. Germline CDR1 reads GTSNPN; CDR2 reads SVGIG (reference sequence). V was shortened by 3 bases and J by 7 bases, with 16 bases between the two germline ends. CDR3: CAWSVSPGNNEQFF. As DNA, the CDR3 is TGTGCCTGGAGCGTATCACCAGGAAATAATGAGCAGTTCTTC. Supplemented by reference TRBV30 and TRBJ2-1, the full variable domain reads SQTIHQWPATLVQPVGSPLSLECTVEGTSNPNLYWYRQAAGRGLQLLFYSVGIGQISSEVPQNLSASRPQDRQFILSSKKLLLSDSGFYLCAWSVSPGNNEQFFGPGTRLTVL.

This clone appeared once. The rearrangement uses TRBV29-1 and TRBJ1-2; 8 bases map to TRBD1. The V gene's germline CDR1 is SQVTM and CDR2 ANQGSEA. The CDR3 is made up of 14 amino acids. The J segment lost 1 base and the V segment lost 8 bases, leaving 9 bases of the junction unmatched. The CDR3 region has the DNA TGCAGCATTTTTACAGGGGGACTTAACTATGGCTACACCTTC. Protein: CSIFTGGLNYGYTF.

This clone is a singleton in its sample. The chain couples TRBV5-1 to TRBJ1-2; 7 positions match TRBD1. The junction had 6 bases not matched to a gene; V was cut back by 5 bases and J by 8 bases. CDR1 is SGHRS and CDR2 is YFSETQ in the germline V gene. The CDR3 runs 12 residues. CDR3 loop: CASSRPGGGYTF. CDR3 bases: TGCGCCAGCAGTCGGCCAGGGGGAGGCTACACCTTC.

Of note for this clone: Other DNA sequences within the sample encode an identical CDR3. The rearrangement uses TRBV28 and TRBJ1-1, with TRBD1 identical over 7 bases. Unmatched junction bases numbered 4, after V lost 3 bases and J lost 0 bases. The CDR3 sequence is 15 residues long. In germline, CDR1 is MDHEN, CDR2 SYDVKM. The CDR3 protein is CASSLRDRMNTEAFF. CDR3 in DNA: TGTGCCAGCAGTTTGCGGGACAGAATGAACACTGAAGCTTTCTTT. Variable domain in full (rest from reference TRBV28 and TRBJ1-1): DVKVTQSSRYLVKRTGEKVFLECVQDMDHENMFWYRQDPGLGLRLIYFSYDVKMKEKGDIPEGYSVSREKKERFSLILESASTNQTSMYLCASSLRDRMNTEAFFGQGTRLTVV.

The CDR3 DNA sequence: TGTGCCAGCAGCTCTCGGGGGGCCCCAGATACGCAGTATTTT. Its translation: CASSSRGAPDTQYF. This chain uses TRBV4-2 with TRBJ2-3; tentatively, D is TRBD2 (7 bases). V was shortened by 5 bases and J by 4 bases, with 13 bases between the two germline ends. Germline values: CDR1 LGHNA, CDR2 YNFKEQ. This CDR3 spans 14 amino acids.

This chain joins TRBV19 and TRBJ2-7, with a weak D call TRBD2 (6 bases). The CDR3 has 14 amino acids. Germline CDR1 and CDR2: LNHDA and SQIVND (reference sequence). Between the trimmed V and J ends, which lost 7 bases and 5 bases, there was a span of 18 bases. The CDR3 nucleotides are TGTGCCAGTACTCCAGCGGAGGGTCCCAACGAGCAGTACTTC. This encodes CASTPAEGPNEQYF.

The chain carries TRBV5-6 and TRBJ1-5; TRBD1 agrees at 7 bases. J was trimmed by 5 bases and V by 3 bases; bases with no gene match: 8. Germline CDR1 and CDR2: SGHDT and YYEEEE. This CDR3 has 15 residues. DNA for the CDR3: TGTGCCAGCAGCTCCTCCGGACAGGTTTATCAGCCCCAGCATTTT. Its protein product is CASSSSGQVYQPQHF.